Below, one TCR beta chain is given with its context. This sample was included in a study of T cell responses to AZD1222 COVID-19 vaccine. This CDR3 has 16 amino acids. Trimming stripped 4 bases from V and 0 bases from J, with 14 bases between. Germline values: CDR1 SGHNT, CDR2 YYREEE (reference sequence). Sequencing used immunoSEQ multiplex PCR; TCRdb keeps in-frame clones, though not all of them. Of fewer than 200,000 clones listed, roughly 88% are singletons. Sequenced material: peripheral blood, taken on day 0 of AZD1222 vaccination. The sequence came from an adult in good health. The rearrangement uses TRBV5-4 and TRBJ2-1; possibly TRBD1 or TRBD2 for D (5 bases each). The CDR3 DNA reads as TGTGCCAGCAGCCCACAGGACTCGAGCTCCTACAATGAGCAGTTCTTC. Translated, it gives CASSPQDSSSYNEQFF.